The sample holds many counts of the clone carrying this T cell receptor (beta chain). What it binds is unknown. The data stem from a study of T cells in Graves' hyperthyroidism and ophthalmopathy. Overall study results and limits: Most expanded thyroid clonotypes above 0.001 also appeared in blood.

Newly diagnosed patients aged 18 to 65 had hyperthyroidism of under 2 months' duration. Around 10 ml fresh peripheral blood yielded the PBMCs. Amplified TCR beta CDR3 regions derived from RNA transcripts. During a first-round RT-PCR of the TCR CDR3, the HTBI primer set was used. Via MiXCR, TCRdb re-called the multiplex PCR reads, giving one row per CDR3 protein. The sample lists about 680,000 distinct CDR3 sequences, just over 35% seen once, with less than 40% in the top ten. There are 14 residues in the CDR3. V lost 6 bases and J lost 2, with 11 bases in between. CDR1 MNHEY and CDR2 SVGAGI come from the germline V gene.

The receptor was isolated from a woman aged 40 to 49 with Graves' hyperthyroidism. This rearrangement joins TRBV6-5 to TRBJ1-3, with D unresolved. Sequencing was performed on blood. CDR3 in DNA: TGTGCCAGCAGCCCAACGGCAGCTGGAAACACCATATATTTT. Protein: CASSPTAAGNTIYF.